A single sample gave rise to the 19 T cell receptor beta chains below, sequenced in a study of blood T cells in healthy people across ages. Using a J-beta primer mix together with a sample-barcoded 5' primer, a second PCR was run for about 6 to 11 cycles. TCRdb re-called the 5' RACE reads through MiXCR, storing one row per CDR3 protein. The top ten clones hold roughly 3.5% of a sample with about 560,000 distinct CDR3 sequences, about 26% of them seen once. The same specimen was also included in a second study, on T cells of mothers and their children.

The sample taken for sequencing was blood. Source of these receptors: a boy aged 2 to 10 in good health.

The CDR3 spells CASTFLTFF. The CDR3 nucleotides are TGCGCCAGCACCTTTCTTACTTTCTTT. The chain links TRBV23-1 to TRBJ1-1; D is uncertain. TRBV23-1 is an ORF, with its function uncertain. V gave up 7 bases and J gave up 12 bases, with 9 bases separating them. This CDR3 spans 9 amino acids.

The chain employs TRBV27 and TRBJ2-3; 8 bases are shared with TRBD1. Germline CDR1 MNHEY, CDR2 SMNVEV (reference sequence). The CDR3 consists of 13 residues. The J segment lost 3 bases and the V segment lost 10 bases, leaving 6 bases of the junction unmatched. The CDR3 is CAIQGAGTDTQYF. The CDR3 DNA reads as TGTGCCATCCAGGGGGCGGGAACAGATACGCAGTATTTT.

In its sample, this clonotype was seen a few times. V and J are TRBV6-6 and TRBJ1-4, with unresolved D. The CDR3 extends over 14 amino acids. V lost 2 bases, J lost 0 bases, and 4 bases lay in between. From germline, CDR1 is MNHNY and CDR2 SVGAGI (reference sequence). CDR3 bases: TGTGCCAGCAGTTACGGGGCAACTAATGAAAAACTGTTTTTT. Amino acids: CASSYGATNEKLFF.

This clonotype has more than one count but fewer than ten. The V gene is TRBV29-1, the J gene TRBJ2-5; D remains ambiguous. CDR1 and CDR2 (germline): SQVTM, ANQGSEA. The germline V and J ends were trimmed by 6 bases and 2 bases, with 7 bases remaining between them. CDR3 length: 11 amino acids. The CDR3 coding sequence is TGCAGCGTCCGCACTCAAGAGACCCAGTACTTC. Its protein is CSVRTQETQYF. The variable domain in full, completed from reference TRBV29-1 and TRBJ2-5, reads SAVISQKPSRDICQRGTSLTIQCQVDSQVTMMFWYRQQPGQSLTLIATANQGSEATYESGFVIDKFPISRPNLTFSTLTVSNMSPEDSSIYLCSVRTQETQYFGPGTRLLVL.

In its sample, this clonotype was seen a few times. The V call is TRBV5-4, the J call TRBJ2-3, with D unresolved. This CDR3 spans 15 amino acids. V dropped 0 bases and J dropped 5 bases, with 13 bases sitting between them. CDR1 is SGHNT and CDR2 is YYREEE in the germline V gene (reference sequence). The CDR3 region has the DNA TGTGCCAGCAGCTTGGAAGCACCTGGGGAAGATACGCAGTATTTT. It is translated as CASSLEAPGEDTQYF.

V usage is TRBV20-1 and J usage is TRBJ2-3, with D possibly matching TRBD2 (6 bases). The CDR3 spans 14 residues. CDR1 is DFQATT and CDR2 is SNEGSKA in the germline V gene (reference sequence). V was shortened by 6 bases and J by 6 bases, with 19 bases between the two germline ends. CDR3 nucleotides: TGCAGTGCCTCCCAAGGAGGGCCAAGGGATACGCAGTATTTT. Protein sequence: CSASQGGPRDTQYF.

This clonotype was found a few times. This sequence joins TRBV6-2 or TRBV6-3 and TRBJ1-1, with D possibly being TRBD1 (5 bases). The germline gives CDR1 MNHEY, CDR2 SVGEGT. CDR3 length equals 13 residues. The V end was cut by 2 bases, the J end by 3 bases, with 7 bases between. CDR3 protein: CASSYKGHTEAFF. The CDR3, as DNA: TGTGCCAGCAGTTACAAGGGGCACACTGAAGCTTTCTTT.

This clonotype was found a few times. The rearrangement links TRBV2 to TRBJ2-1; TRBD1 matches 7 bases. V lost 7 bases, J lost 5 bases, and 11 bases stayed unmatched. The CDR3 runs 15 residues. Looked up from germline, CDR1 is SNHLY and CDR2 is FYNNEI. The DNA of the CDR3 is TGTGCCAGCAATATCGACAGGGAGTGGGACAATGAGCAGTTCTTC. The encoded protein is CASNIDREWDNEQFF.

This chain connects TRBV7-2 to TRBJ2-2; the D is unclear. CDR1 is SGHTA, CDR2 FQGNSA, per germline. V lost 0 bases to trimming and J lost 6 bases, with 14 bases between them. CDR3 length equals 16 residues. CDR3 bases: TGTGCCAGCAGCTTAGCCACAGCATCTATCCCCGGGGAGCTGTTTTTT. It codes for CASSLATASIPGELFF.

The chain carries TRBV3-1 and TRBJ1-2, with D hard to call. Per germline, CDR1 LGHDT and CDR2 YNNKEL (reference sequence). The V gene lost 4 bases and the J gene lost 6 bases, with 21 bases spanning the gap. The CDR3 is 16 amino acids. CDR3 sequence: CASSPSSRTRSHGYTF. The CDR3 DNA reads as TGTGCCAGCAGCCCGAGCTCTCGTACTCGGAGCCATGGCTACACCTTC.

This clonotype showed up just a few times. The V and J genes are TRBV4-1 and TRBJ2-5, with 9 bases matching TRBD1. Per germline, CDR1 MGHRA and CDR2 YSYEKL. CDR3 length equals 15 residues. With V trimmed by 3 bases and J by 4 bases, 6 bases remained unmatched. CDR3 in amino acids: CASSQWTGEGETQYF. The CDR3 DNA is TGCGCCAGCAGCCAGTGGACAGGGGAGGGAGAGACCCAGTACTTC.

V is TRBV7-8 and J is TRBJ2-1; TRBD1 agrees at 8 bases. Per the germline V gene, CDR1 is SGHVS and CDR2 is FQNEAQ. The length of the CDR3 is 14 residues. V lost 5 bases to trimming and J lost 5 bases; unmatched junction nucleotides: 5. CDR3 in amino acids: CASSPQTGDNEQFF. The CDR3 nucleotides read TGTGCCAGCAGCCCCCAGACAGGGGACAATGAGCAGTTCTTC.

The chain couples TRBV24-1 to TRBJ2-1, with 8 nucleotides matching TRBD2. Trimming cost V 4 bases and J 4 bases; bases outside gene matches: 8. The CDR3 is 16 amino acids. The germline CDR1 and CDR2 sequences are KGHDR and SFDVKD. The CDR3 bases are TGTGCCACCAGTGAATCGAGCGGGGGCCCTTACAATGAGCAGTTCTTC. Residues: CATSESSGGPYNEQFF.

This chain uses TRBV2 with TRBJ2-1; D unclear. This CDR3 is 15 amino acids long. Trimming removed 2 bases at V and 5 bases at J, with 13 bases between. Germline CDR1 reads SNHLY; CDR2 reads FYNNEI. In nucleotides, the CDR3 is TGTGCCAGCAGTGAACGAAGGCTAGAGCACAATGAGCAGTTCTTC. Translated: CASSERRLEHNEQFF.

This clonotype was picked up a small number of times. V is TRBV2 and J is TRBJ2-1, with 8 bases fitting TRBD1. In germline, CDR1 is SNHLY, CDR2 FYNNEI. The CDR3 has 14 amino acids. V lost 11 bases, J lost 1 base, and 7 bases stayed unmatched. CDR3 nucleotide sequence: TGTGCCGCTTTACAGGGGGAATCCTACAATGAGCAGTTCTTC. It yields the protein CAALQGESYNEQFF.

Many counts were recorded for this clonotype. The chain is built from TRBV5-1 and TRBJ2-5; the match to TRBD2 covers 8 bases. The germline CDR1 and CDR2 sequences are SGHRS and YFSETQ. Trimming at V came to 0 bases and at J to 3 bases, leaving 1 base not matched to a gene. The CDR3 spans 14 residues. The CDR3 loop reads CASSLGSGEETQYF. CDR3 nucleotides: TGCGCCAGCAGCTTGGGTAGCGGGGAAGAGACCCAGTACTTC.

The V and J genes are TRBV20-1 and TRBJ2-1, with 8 bases that match TRBD1. V was clipped by 5 bases and J by 0 bases; unmatched bases: 3. CDR1 is DFQATT, CDR2 SNEGSKA, per germline (reference sequence). There are 14 residues in the CDR3. CDR3 bases: TGCAGTGCTCAAGACAGGGGCTCCTACAATGAGCAGTTCTTC. Its protein is CSAQDRGSYNEQFF.

This clonotype was seen only a few times. The V gene is TRBV20-1, the J gene TRBJ2-5; 8 bases line up with TRBD2. Germline values: CDR1 DFQATT, CDR2 SNEGSKA (reference sequence). The J segment lost 2 bases and the V segment lost 6 bases, leaving 11 bases of the junction unmatched. The CDR3 consists of 15 residues. CDR3 in amino acids: CSASTGTRWQETQYF. The DNA for the CDR3 is TGCAGTGCCTCCACCGGGACTAGATGGCAAGAGACCCAGTACTTC.

Only a few counts were recorded for this clonotype. This sequence joins TRBV9 and TRBJ2-5; D is ambiguous. This CDR3 is built from 13 residues. V was clipped by 3 bases and J by 4 bases, with 10 bases between them. Germline CDR1 reads SGDLS; CDR2 reads YYNGEE. The CDR3 DNA reads as TGTGCCAGCAGCGGAGAAGTGATAGAGACCCAGTACTTC. Translation gives CASSGEVIETQYF.